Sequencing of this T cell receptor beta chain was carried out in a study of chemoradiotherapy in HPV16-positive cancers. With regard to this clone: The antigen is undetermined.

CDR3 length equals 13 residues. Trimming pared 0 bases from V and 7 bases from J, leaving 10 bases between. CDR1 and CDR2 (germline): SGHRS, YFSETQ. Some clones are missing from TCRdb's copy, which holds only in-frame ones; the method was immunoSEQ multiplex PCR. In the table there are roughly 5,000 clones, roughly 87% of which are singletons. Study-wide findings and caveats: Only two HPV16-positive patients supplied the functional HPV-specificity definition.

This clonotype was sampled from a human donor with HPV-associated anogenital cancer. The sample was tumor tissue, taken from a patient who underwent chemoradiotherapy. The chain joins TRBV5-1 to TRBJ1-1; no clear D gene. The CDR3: CASSLVTRVEAFF. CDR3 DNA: TGCGCCAGCAGCTTGGTTACGAGAGTTGAAGCTTTCTTT.